Listed here are 27 T cell receptor beta chains from one sample, sequenced in a study of T cells after yellow fever vaccination. Via MiXCR, TCRdb re-called the 5' RACE reads, giving one row per CDR3 protein. The data contain under 500,000 distinct CDR3 sequences, approximately 19% of them singletons. The input for sequencing was PBMCs, taken before the yellow fever booster vaccination. The receptor set was obtained from a man aged 18-30 years who received the YFV17D yellow fever vaccine.

The rearrangement uses TRBV5-4 and TRBJ2-7, with 8 bases lining up with TRBD1. Germline trimming cut 8 bases from V and 1 base from J; bases unmatched to any gene: 8. The CDR3 is 14 amino acids. Per the germline V gene, CDR1 is SGHNT and CDR2 is YYREEE (reference sequence). CDR3 DNA sequence: TGTGCCAGTAGGAGACAGGGGAGGTCCTACGAGCAGTACTTC. Translating gives CASRRQGRSYEQYF.

This clonotype was seen a few times. The chain combines TRBV4-3 with TRBJ1-1, with unresolved D. V shed 0 bases and J shed 7 bases, with 12 bases lying between them. Germline values: CDR1 LGHNA, CDR2 YSLEER. This CDR3 has 14 amino acids. The CDR3 DNA reads TGCGCCAGCAGCCAAGATTGGGTTAAGGGTGAAGCTTTCTTT. It translates to CASSQDWVKGEAFF.

This clonotype was observed a handful of times. Because the CDR3's place on the DNA is in doubt, the DNA is left out and the CDR3 is given as listed by TCRdb. The rearrangement uses TRBV7-3 and TRBJ2-2. Germline assignment: CDR1 SGHTA and CDR2 FQGTGA. Both ends counted, the CDR3 spans 12 residues. The CDR3 here is CASRFGAGELFF.

The chain combines TRBV15 with TRBJ2-3; D ambiguous. Trimming removed 2 bases at V and 4 bases at J, with 13 bases between. This CDR3 spans 15 amino acids. CDR1 and CDR2 from the germline V gene are LNHNV and YYDKDF (reference sequence). The CDR3 nucleotides are TGTGCCACCAGCAGAACTCCACAGTTGCCAGATACGCAGTATTTT. Translation gives CATSRTPQLPDTQYF.

This clonotype occurred a few times. The chain carries TRBV9 and TRBJ2-3; weak D call: TRBD1 (5 bases). Per germline, CDR1 SGDLS and CDR2 YYNGEE. Between the trimmed V and J ends, which lost 3 bases and 2 bases, there was a span of 10 bases. This CDR3 is 14 amino acids long. This chain's CDR3 is CASSAGSNTDTQYF. The DNA for the CDR3 is TGTGCCAGCAGCGCAGGGTCTAACACAGATACGCAGTATTTT.

V gene TRBV6-1 combines with J gene TRBJ2-7; TRBD1 matches at 8 bases. J gave up 6 bases and V 7 bases, and 14 bases lay outside the gene matches. This CDR3 has 15 amino acids. Per germline, CDR1 MNHNS and CDR2 SASEGT. For the CDR3, the DNA is TGTGCCAGCACCTACTTCCGGGACAGGCCCCTCGAGCAGTACTTC. Translation: CASTYFRDRPLEQYF.

Only a few counts were recorded for this clonotype. The rearrangement joins TRBV9 to TRBJ1-4, with 7 nucleotides matching TRBD1. The germline V gene has CDR1 SGDLS and CDR2 YYNGEE. The CDR3 is made up of 20 amino acids. V lost 0 bases and J lost 0; bases outside the gene matches: 14. For the CDR3, the DNA is TGTGCCAGCAGCGTAGTAAGGGGGCGACAGGCCCGTGCAACTAATGAAAAACTGTTTTTT. It yields the protein CASSVVRGRQARATNEKLFF. Combining the CDR3 with reference TRBV9 and TRBJ1-4 gives the whole variable domain DSGVTQTPKHLITATGQRVTLRCSPRSGDLSVYWYQQSLDQGLQFLIQYYNGEERAKGNILERFSAQQFPDLHSELNLSSLELGDSALYFCASSVVRGRQARATNEKLFFGSGTQLSVL.

The table lists this clonotype with a few counts. The chain uses TRBV4-1 and TRBJ1-2; D may be TRBD1 (5 bases). Germline values: CDR1 MGHRA, CDR2 YSYEKL. The CDR3 has 13 amino acids. V dropped 2 bases and J dropped 4 bases, with 8 bases sitting between them. The CDR3 here is CASSQQGFYGYTF. The DNA for the CDR3 is TGCGCCAGCAGCCAACAGGGCTTCTATGGCTACACCTTC.

This clonotype was observed a few times. The chain is built from TRBV6-2 or TRBV6-3 and TRBJ1-5, with no clear D. Trimming stripped 5 bases from V and 3 bases from J, with 11 bases between. The V gene's germline CDR1 is MNHEY and CDR2 SVGEGT. The CDR3 loop spans 14 amino acids. CDR3 nucleotide sequence: TGTGCCAGCAGTGGGAGTACCTTCAATCAGCCCCAGCATTTT. This encodes CASSGSTFNQPQHF.

This clonotype was seen more than once but under ten times. The V call is TRBV12-3 or TRBV12-4, the J call TRBJ2-2; D unresolved. V lost 5 bases, J lost 5 bases, and 6 bases lay in between. This CDR3 is built from 12 residues. CDR3 region: CASSHDTGELFF. The CDR3 DNA follows: TGTGCCAGCAGTCACGATACCGGGGAGCTGTTTTTT.

There are a few counts of this clonotype. The chain uses TRBV4-3 and TRBJ2-7; D perhaps matches TRBD2 (6 bases). CDR1 is LGHNA, CDR2 YSLEER, per germline. The V end was cut by 0 bases, the J end by 3 bases, with 9 bases between. The CDR3 contains 14 residues. The CDR3, as DNA: TGCGCCAGCAGCCAAGATCCGGGGGACTACGAGCAGTACTTC. Translation: CASSQDPGDYEQYF.

This sequence joins TRBV15 and TRBJ2-4; D not certain. This CDR3 is built from 15 residues. Per germline, CDR1 LNHNV and CDR2 YYDKDF (reference sequence). V gave up 5 bases and J gave up 0 bases, with 11 bases separating them. The CDR3 DNA reads as TGTGCCACCAGCTACCGACCGCTAGCCAAAAACATTCAGTACTTC. This codes for CATSYRPLAKNIQYF.

The chain recombines TRBV7-9 with TRBJ2-1, with D possibly TRBD2 on 5 matching bases. Looked up from germline, CDR1 is SEHNR and CDR2 is FQNEAQ (reference sequence). The CDR3 sequence is 15 residues long. Trimming pared 1 base from V and 0 bases from J, leaving 7 bases between. For the CDR3, the DNA is TGTGCCAGCAGCTTAGAACGGGACTCCTACAATGAGCAGTTCTTC. Its translation is CASSLERDSYNEQFF.

This clonotype was picked up one time. The rearrangement links TRBV7-6 to TRBJ2-3; 9 bases are a match to TRBD2. The CDR3 loop spans 16 amino acids. The V segment lost 2 bases and the J segment 3 bases; nucleotides outside the gene matches: 6. Looked up from germline, CDR1 is SGHVS and CDR2 is FNYEAQ. The CDR3 protein is CASSLITSGGTDTQYF. CDR3 coding DNA: TGTGCCAGCAGCTTAATAACGAGCGGGGGGACAGATACGCAGTATTTT.

V gene TRBV7-9 combines with J gene TRBJ1-6; D remains ambiguous. Germline V lookup: CDR1 SEHNR, CDR2 FQNEAQ (reference sequence). V was shortened by 1 base and J by 7 bases, with 5 bases between the two germline ends. This CDR3 region has 13 residues. CDR3 sequence reads: CASSLDWNSPLHF. Written as DNA, the CDR3 is TGTGCCAGCAGCTTAGACTGGAATTCACCCCTCCACTTT.

This chain joins TRBV4-3 and TRBJ1-5; D uncertain. In germline, CDR1 is LGHNA, CDR2 YSLEER. V dropped 0 bases and J dropped 7 bases, with 7 bases sitting between them. The CDR3 runs to 13 residues. The CDR3 is CASSQDRPQPQHF. The CDR3 nucleotides read TGCGCCAGCAGCCAAGACAGGCCCCAGCCCCAGCATTTT.

There are a few counts of this clonotype. The chain employs TRBV24-1 and TRBJ2-2; possible D gene TRBD2, 6 bases. CDR1 is KGHDR and CDR2 is SFDVKD in the germline V gene. Trimming took off 2 bases at V and 7 bases at J, with 10 bases between the two ends. The CDR3 is made up of 14 amino acids. The CDR3 region has the DNA TGTGCCACCAGTGATTGGAGGGAACACGGGGAGCTGTTTTTT. This gives the protein CATSDWREHGELFF.

This clonotype was detected many times. The J gene is TRBJ2-1, the V gene TRBV6-5; D is ambiguous. CDR3 length: 18 amino acids. V was pared by 7 bases and J by 0 bases, with 22 bases between. Germline V gene sequence: CDR1 MNHEY, CDR2 SVGAGI. CDR3 sequence reads: CASKERSSPMSSYNEQFF. CDR3 in DNA: TGTGCCAGCAAGGAGCGCTCAAGCCCCATGAGCTCCTACAATGAGCAGTTCTTC.

This rearrangement joins TRBV5-1 to TRBJ2-1; D might be TRBD2 (5 bases). CDR3 length: 15 residues. The V gene lost 0 bases and the J gene lost 4 bases, with 11 bases spanning the gap. Germline assignment: CDR1 SGHRS and CDR2 YFSETQ. The CDR3 loop is CASSLAAGRYNEQFF. CDR3 DNA: TGCGCCAGCAGCTTGGCTGCGGGTCGGTACAATGAGCAGTTCTTC. Using reference TRBV5-1 and TRBJ2-1 for the parts outside the CDR3, the full variable domain is KAGVTQTPRYLIKTRGQQVTLSCSPISGHRSVSWYQQTPGQGLQFLFEYFSETQRNKGNFPGRFSGRQFSNSRSEMNVSTLELGDSALYLCASSLAAGRYNEQFFGPGTRLTVL.

A few counts support this clonotype. The J gene is TRBJ1-2, the V gene TRBV7-9, with a tentative D call TRBD1 (6 bases). This CDR3 comprises 14 residues. V lost 5 bases, J lost 4 bases, and 14 bases lay in between. Per the germline V gene, CDR1 is SEHNR and CDR2 is FQNEAQ (reference sequence). The CDR3 nucleotides are TGTGCCAGCAGCCATGGCGGGGGCGGCTATGGCTACACCTTC. As protein: CASSHGGGGYGYTF.

This clonotype showed up just a few times. The chain employs TRBV12-3 or TRBV12-4 and TRBJ2-7, with TRBD2 as a possible D gene (5 bases). This CDR3 has 13 residues. Deletions cut 6 bases from V and 2 bases from J, with 11 bases between. The CDR3 DNA is TGTGCCAGCAGCCCGGGGTCAACCTACGAGCAGTACGTC. Translated: CASSPGSTYEQYV.

The V and J genes are TRBV6-2 or TRBV6-3 and TRBJ2-5, with a tentative D call TRBD2 (6 bases). Trimming removed 5 bases from V and 4 bases from J, with 17 bases in between. The CDR3 spans 15 residues. CDR1 and CDR2 from the germline V gene are MNHEY and SVGEGT. For the CDR3, the DNA is TGTGCCAGCAGTACACCGGGACTTCCAAGAGAGACCCAGTACTTC. It codes for CASSTPGLPRETQYF.

In its sample, this clonotype was seen a few times. The gene calls are TRBV5-5 and TRBJ2-5; 10 positions agree with TRBD1. Germline lookup yields CDR1 SGHKS and CDR2 YYEKEE (reference sequence). Trimming took 4 bases from V and 3 from J; bases not matched to a gene: 9. This CDR3 is built from 16 residues. The CDR3 loop is CASSRVPGQGKETQYF. The CDR3 coding sequence is TGTGCCAGCAGCCGCGTCCCGGGACAGGGGAAAGAGACCCAGTACTTC.

This chain joins TRBV12-3 or TRBV12-4 and TRBJ1-1; D is ambiguous. This CDR3 spans 11 amino acids. V shed 4 bases and J shed 6 bases, with 6 bases lying between them. In nucleotides, the CDR3 is TGTGCCAGCAGTTCATTGGCTGAAGCTTTCTTT. Protein: CASSSLAEAFF.

The J gene is TRBJ2-7, the V gene TRBV10-1; D not certain. V lost 0 bases and J lost 3, with 6 bases in between. The CDR3 length is 13 residues. Germline CDR1 reads WNHNN; CDR2 reads SYGVQD (reference sequence). The CDR3 DNA sequence: TGCGCCAGCAGTGAGTCGAAGTACTACGAGCAGTACTTC. Protein: CASSESKYYEQYF.

This clonotype turned up a few times. The rearrangement links TRBV27 to TRBJ1-6; no definite D call. This CDR3 is 12 amino acids long. The V and J ends lost 9 bases and 6 bases respectively, with 9 bases between them. CDR1 and CDR2 (germline): MNHEY, SMNVEV (reference sequence). CDR3 nucleotides: TGTGCCAGTCGAACTCCTAATTCACCCCTCCACTTT. The encoded protein is CASRTPNSPLHF.

This clonotype has a count of ten or more. The chain joins TRBV7-8 to TRBJ2-1; 11 bases map to TRBD2. The CDR3 covers 16 residues. J lost 7 bases, V lost 5 bases, and 10 bases had no gene match. Germline lookup yields CDR1 SGHVS and CDR2 FQNEAQ. The CDR3 is CASSVLAGVDRNEQFF. The DNA for the CDR3 is TGTGCCAGCAGCGTACTAGCGGGGGTCGACAGGAATGAGCAGTTCTTC.